This T cell receptor beta chain comes out of a study of cytomegalovirus exposure and HLA in healthy donors. Broader study findings: Some highly shared sequence variants likely arose as a pipeline artifact. Within a later analysis, the majority of CMV-associated TCR beta chains appeared HLA-restricted. Indistinguishable V segments, including TRBV6-2 and TRBV6-3, were excluded. Near-uniform donor sequencing depth was presumed by presence/absence analyses.

Germline V lookup: CDR1 MGHRA, CDR2 YSYEKL. V was clipped by 4 bases and J by 3 bases; unmatched bases: 7. The CDR3 has 16 amino acids. Comments on this clone: The antigen is undetermined.

The primer mix had 60 Vbeta and 13 Jbeta primers. Generated by immunoSEQ multiplex PCR, the TCRdb table keeps only in-frame clones and is missing some. The sample records more than 150,000 clones, about 90% being singletons. The clonotype originates from a girl less than two years old in good health and CMV-seronegative. Sequencing used PBMCs. The chain couples TRBV4-1 to TRBJ2-5; 11 nucleotides agree with TRBD1. CDR3 residues: CASSPLGTGGEETQYF. CDR3 DNA sequence: TGCGCCAGCAGCCCCTTGGGGACAGGGGGTGAAGAGACCCAGTACTTC.